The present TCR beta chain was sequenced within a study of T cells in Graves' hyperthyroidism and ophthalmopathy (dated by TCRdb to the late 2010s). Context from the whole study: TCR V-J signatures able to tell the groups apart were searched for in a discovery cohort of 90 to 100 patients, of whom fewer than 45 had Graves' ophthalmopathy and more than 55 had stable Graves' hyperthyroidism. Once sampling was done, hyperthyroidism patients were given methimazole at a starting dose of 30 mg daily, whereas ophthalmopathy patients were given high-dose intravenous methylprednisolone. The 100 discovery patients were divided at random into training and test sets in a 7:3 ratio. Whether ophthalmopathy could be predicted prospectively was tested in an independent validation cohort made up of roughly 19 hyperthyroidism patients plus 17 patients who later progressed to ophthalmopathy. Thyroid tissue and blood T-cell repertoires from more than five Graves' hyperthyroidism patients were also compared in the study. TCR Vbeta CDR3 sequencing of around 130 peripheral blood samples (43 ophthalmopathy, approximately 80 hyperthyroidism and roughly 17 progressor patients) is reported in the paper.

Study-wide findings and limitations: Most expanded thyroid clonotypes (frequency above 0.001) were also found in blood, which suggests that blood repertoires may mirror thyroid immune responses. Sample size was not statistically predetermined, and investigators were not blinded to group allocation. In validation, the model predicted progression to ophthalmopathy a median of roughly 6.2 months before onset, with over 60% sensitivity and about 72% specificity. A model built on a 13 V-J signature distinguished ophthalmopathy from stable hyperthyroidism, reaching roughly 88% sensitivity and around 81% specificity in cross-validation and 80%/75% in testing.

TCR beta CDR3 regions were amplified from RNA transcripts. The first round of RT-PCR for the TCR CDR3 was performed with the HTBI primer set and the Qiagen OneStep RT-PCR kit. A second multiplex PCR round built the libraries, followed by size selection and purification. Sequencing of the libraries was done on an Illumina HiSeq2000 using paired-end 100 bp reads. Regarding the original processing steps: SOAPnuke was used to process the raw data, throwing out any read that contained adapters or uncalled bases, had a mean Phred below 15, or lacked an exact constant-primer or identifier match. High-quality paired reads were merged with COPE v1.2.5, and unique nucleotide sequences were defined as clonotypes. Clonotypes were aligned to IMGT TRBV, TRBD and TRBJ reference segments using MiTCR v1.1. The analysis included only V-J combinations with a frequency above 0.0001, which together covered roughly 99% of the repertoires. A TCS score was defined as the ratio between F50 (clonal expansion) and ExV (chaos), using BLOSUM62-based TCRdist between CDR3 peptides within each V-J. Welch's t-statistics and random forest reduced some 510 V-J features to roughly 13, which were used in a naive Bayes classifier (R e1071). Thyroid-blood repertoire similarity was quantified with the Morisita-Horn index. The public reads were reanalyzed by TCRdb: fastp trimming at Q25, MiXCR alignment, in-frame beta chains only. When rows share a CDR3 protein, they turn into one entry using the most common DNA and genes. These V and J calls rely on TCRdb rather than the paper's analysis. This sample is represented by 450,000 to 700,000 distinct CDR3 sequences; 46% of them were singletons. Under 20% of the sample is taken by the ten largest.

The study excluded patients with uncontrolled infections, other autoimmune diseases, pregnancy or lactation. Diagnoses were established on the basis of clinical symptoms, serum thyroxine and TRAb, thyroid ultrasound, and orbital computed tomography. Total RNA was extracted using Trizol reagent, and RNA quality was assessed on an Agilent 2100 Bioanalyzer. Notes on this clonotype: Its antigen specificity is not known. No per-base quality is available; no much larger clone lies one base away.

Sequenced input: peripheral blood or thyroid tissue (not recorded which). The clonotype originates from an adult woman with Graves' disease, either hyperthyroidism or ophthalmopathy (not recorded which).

The DNA is as follows: TGTGCCACCAGCAGCTTGTCTGGAAACACCATATATTTT. It codes for CATSSLSGNTIYF. The chain uses TRBV15 and TRBJ1-3; no D gene is confidently identified. CDR1 and CDR2 (LNHNV, YYDKDF) derive from the germline V gene (reference sequence). The CDR3 starts with the cysteine, ends with the phenylalanine, and has 13 residues. The CDR3 DNA has 39 bases and is translated from base 1. V sheds 3 bases and J sheds 1 base, leaving 4 bases between their ends.